This T cell receptor beta chain was found in a study of T cell repertoires in cytomegalovirus infection. Study as a whole: Peptides in the study included HLA-C-restricted and HLA-B-restricted CMV epitopes. An indication of both CMV infection and matching HLA type came from public TCR beta signatures.

Germline CDR1 and CDR2: SEHNR and FQNEAQ (reference sequence). V was trimmed by 3 bases and J by 10 bases, leaving 4 bases between them. The CDR3 has 10 amino acids. Notes on the study in general: Using cumulative public TCR beta family frequency, the authors identified those who carried CMV together with the relevant HLA. What dominated the ex vivo response were HLA-C-restricted CMV-specific TCR beta clonotypes.

The sample holds a few counts of this clonotype. The antigen remains undetermined. From the reads, TCRdb called clonotypes with MiXCR, one entry per CDR3 protein. The table records a few hundred thousand distinct CDR3 sequences, 20% to 25% of them present only once. This chain links TRBV7-9 with TRBJ2-1; D unclear. This TCR derives from a human donor in good health (CMV status not recorded). Some clones in this sample may be carry-over from other donors' samples. The material was cultured PBMCs, obtained from culture after CMV antigen stimulation. The DNA for the CDR3 is TGTGCCAGCAGCTTCCCCGAGCAGTTCTTC. It translates to CASSFPEQFF.